These T cell receptor beta chains were read from a single sample in a study of OX40 agonist ivuxolimab in advanced cancers. Measured with immunoSEQ multiplex PCR; TCRdb has only the in-frame clones, and not every one. Of 90,000 to 100,000 clones listed, 95% to 97% are singletons. Source: CD4+ or CD8+ T cells sorted from blood, taken in a trial of the OX40 agonist ivuxolimab. Receptor source: an adult with an advanced solid tumor such as melanoma, head and neck, liver or kidney cancer. Both conserved end residues are part of each CDR3. A D gene is named only where the DNA matches it firmly. Not all rows give a size; the values are once, few, many and, for expanded clones, a class.

clone_size: .
d_call: .
v_call: TRBV28
j_call: TRBJ1-4
cdr3_aa: CASSPGHGIANEKLFF
cdr3_nt: TGTGCCAGCAGCCCGGGACACGGAATAGCTAATGAAAAACTGTTTTTT

clone_size: .
d_call: TRBD1
v_call: TRBV7-9
j_call: TRBJ1-1
cdr3_aa: CASSLSPTGTGLEAFF
cdr3_nt: TGTGCCAGCAGCTTAAGCCCGACCGGGACAGGGCTTGAAGCTTTCTTT

clone_size: .
d_call: .
v_call: TRBV19
j_call: TRBJ1-1
cdr3_aa: CASSTLLGMNTEAFF
cdr3_nt: TGTGCCAGTAGTACCCTTCTAGGGATGAACACTGAAGCTTTCTTT

clone_size: .
d_call: .
v_call: TRBV2
j_call: TRBJ2-7
cdr3_aa: CASSGGPSYEQYF
cdr3_nt: TGTGCCAGCAGCGGGGGGCCGTCCTACGAGCAGTACTTC

clone_size: .
d_call: .
v_call: TRBV7-9
j_call: TRBJ1-4
cdr3_aa: CASSPGGATNEKLFF
cdr3_nt: TGTGCCAGCAGCCCGGGGGGGGCAACTAATGAAAAACTGTTTTTT

clone_size: .
d_call: TRBD2
v_call: TRBV5-4
j_call: TRBJ2-7
cdr3_aa: CASSLAGGPPYEQYF
cdr3_nt: TGTGCCAGCAGCTTGGCGGGGGGACCCCCCTACGAGCAGTACTTC

clone_size: .
d_call: .
v_call: TRBV7-3
j_call: TRBJ1-5
cdr3_aa: CASSLFRDEQWSNQPQHF
cdr3_nt: TGTGCCAGCAGCTTATTTAGGGACGAGCAGTGGAGCAATCAGCCCCAGCATTTT

clone_size: .
d_call: .
v_call: TRBV9
j_call: TRBJ1-3
cdr3_aa: CASSVTGSSGNTIYF
cdr3_nt: TGTGCCAGCAGCGTAACCGGGAGCTCTGGAAACACCATATATTTT

clone_size: .
d_call: .
v_call: TRBV4-1
j_call: TRBJ1-5
cdr3_aa: CASSQEWGARYQPQHF
cdr3_nt: TGCGCCAGCAGCCAAGAGTGGGGGGCGCGATATCAGCCCCAGCATTTT

clone_size: .
d_call: .
v_call: TRBV28
j_call: TRBJ1-1
cdr3_aa: CASSLSRKKIEAFF
cdr3_nt: TGTGCCAGCAGTTTATCCCGAAAGAAGATTGAAGCTTTCTTT

clone_size: .
d_call: .
v_call: TRBV7-2
j_call: TRBJ2-1
cdr3_aa: CASMGVSYNEQFF
cdr3_nt: TGTGCCAGCATGGGAGTTTCCTACAATGAGCAGTTCTTC

clone_size: once
d_call: TRBD2
v_call: TRBV7-7
j_call: TRBJ2-5
cdr3_aa: CASSPGTSARETQYF
cdr3_nt: TGTGCCAGCAGCCCTGGGACTAGCGCAAGGGAGACCCAGTACTTC

clone_size: .
d_call: .
v_call: TRBV2
j_call: TRBJ2-3
cdr3_aa: CASSETATDTQYF
cdr3_nt: TGTGCCAGCAGTGAAACAGCAACAGATACGCAGTATTTT

clone_size: once
d_call: .
v_call: TRBV7-2
j_call: TRBJ2-1
cdr3_aa: CASSHYRDGAEQFF
cdr3_nt: TGTGCCAGCAGCCACTACCGGGACGGGGCCGAGCAGTTCTTC

clone_size: .
d_call: .
v_call: TRBV2
j_call: TRBJ1-5
cdr3_aa: CASSPSGRGSNQPQHF
cdr3_nt: TGTGCCAGCAGTCCCTCGGGGCGGGGAAGCAATCAGCCCCAGCATTTT

clone_size: .
d_call: TRBD2
v_call: TRBV28
j_call: TRBJ2-7
cdr3_aa: CASSQRRGTYEQYF
cdr3_nt: TGTGCCAGCAGCCAGCGGCGGGGGACCTACGAGCAGTACTTC

clone_size: once
d_call: .
v_call: TRBV7-3
j_call: TRBJ2-1
cdr3_aa: CASSLDGTPTEQFF
cdr3_nt: TGTGCCAGCAGCTTAGACGGGACTCCCACTGAGCAGTTCTTC

clone_size: .
d_call: .
v_call: TRBV27
j_call: TRBJ2-7
cdr3_aa: CASSLRLSSYEQYF
cdr3_nt: TGTGCCAGCAGTTTAAGGCTTTCCTCCTACGAGCAGTACTTC

clone_size: .
d_call: .
v_call: TRBV27
j_call: TRBJ2-7
cdr3_aa: CASTSGDEQYF
cdr3_nt: TGTGCCAGCACCTCGGGGGACGAGCAGTACTTC

clone_size: .
d_call: .
v_call: TRBV6-1
j_call: TRBJ2-1
cdr3_aa: CASKGGSRGFEQFF
cdr3_nt: TGTGCCAGCAAAGGGGGATCGCGCGGCTTTGAGCAGTTCTTC

clone_size: once
d_call: .
v_call: TRBV6-1
j_call: TRBJ1-5
cdr3_aa: CASSEGLTVLNQPQHF
cdr3_nt: TGTGCCAGCAGTGAAGGGTTGACAGTTCTCAATCAGCCCCAGCATTTT

clone_size: .
d_call: TRBD1
v_call: TRBV19
j_call: TRBJ1-2
cdr3_aa: CASTPGGDIHGYTF
cdr3_nt: TGTGCCAGTACTCCAGGGGGGGACATCCATGGCTACACCTTC

clone_size: .
d_call: TRBD2
v_call: TRBV7-3
j_call: TRBJ2-1
cdr3_aa: CASSLRLAVYNEQFF
cdr3_nt: TGTGCCAGCAGCTTAAGGCTAGCGGTCTACAATGAGCAGTTCTTC

clone_size: .
d_call: .
v_call: TRBV29-1
j_call: TRBJ1-1
cdr3_aa: CSVEDLTEAFF
cdr3_nt: TGCAGCGTTGAAGATCTCACTGAAGCTTTCTTT

clone_size: .
d_call: .
v_call: TRBV4-1
j_call: TRBJ2-3
cdr3_aa: CASSQPASTDTQYF
cdr3_nt: TGCGCTAGCAGCCAACCAGCGAGCACAGATACGCAGTATTTT